The next 21 T cell receptor beta chains were all read from a single sample in a study of post-analysis software for immune sequencing data. Overall study findings and caveats: Roughly five TRBV segments were significantly more frequent in patients than in controls. TRBV5-6, TRBV5-1 and TRBV20-1 were among these segments.

The library was made from cDNA and included unique molecular identifiers. TCRdb re-derived calls from the PCR reads in MiXCR, one entry per CDR3 protein. There are about 560,000 distinct CDR3 sequences in the sample; 44% occur only once, and around 1.7% lies in the top ten. The antigens for these receptors are not known. The source material was blood. The receptor source for this set is a girl aged 10-17 years with multiple sclerosis.

DNA of the CDR3: TGTGCCAGCAGCCAAGATTTGGAGTGGGGGGCCAAAAACATTCAGTACTTC. Translated, it gives CASSQDLEWGAKNIQYF. The genes are TRBV3-1 and TRBJ2-4; the D call may be TRBD1 or TRBD2 (5 bases each). The V end lost 0 bases, the J end lost 1 base, and 13 bases lay between the germline ends. The germline V gene encodes CDR1 LGHDT and CDR2 YNNKEL (reference sequence). The CDR3 is 17 amino acids.

The chain joins TRBV29-1 to TRBJ1-1; no clear D gene. This CDR3 comprises 16 residues. In germline, CDR1 is SQVTM, CDR2 ANQGSEA. The ends were cut back, 3 bases at V and 0 bases at J, with 17 bases in the middle. CDR3 loop: CSVDGETPRLNTEAFF. The CDR3 DNA follows: TGCAGCGTTGACGGGGAAACCCCGAGGTTGAACACTGAAGCTTTCTTT. The variable domain in full, completed from reference TRBV29-1 and TRBJ1-1, reads SAVISQKPSRDICQRGTSLTIQCQVDSQVTMMFWYRQQPGQSLTLIATANQGSEATYESGFVIDKFPISRPNLTFSTLTVSNMSPEDSSIYLCSVDGETPRLNTEAFFGQGTRLTVV.

The chain uses TRBV7-9 and TRBJ2-3; TRBD2 matches 7 bases. Germline assignment: CDR1 SEHNR and CDR2 FQNEAQ (reference sequence). The CDR3 covers 13 residues. The V and J ends lost 4 bases and 5 bases, in that order; junction bases with no gene match: 3. CDR3 nucleotide sequence: TGTGCCAGCAGCTCGTCGGGGGGAGATACGCAGTATTTT. Encoded protein: CASSSSGGDTQYF. The variable domain in full, completed from reference TRBV7-9 and TRBJ2-3, reads DTGVSQNPRHKITKRGQNVTFRCDPISEHNRLYWYRQTLGQGPEFLTYFQNEAQLEKSRLLSDRFSAERPKGSFSTLEIQRTEQGDSAMYLCASSSSGGDTQYFGPGTRLTVL.

The rearrangement uses TRBV4-2 and TRBJ1-2; the D gene is possibly TRBD1 (5 bases). Deletions cut 0 bases from V and 7 bases from J, with 15 bases between. The CDR3 runs to 15 residues. CDR1 is LGHNA and CDR2 is YNFKEQ in the germline V gene. CDR3 residues: CASSQETGLIIGYTF. The CDR3 DNA reads TGTGCCAGCAGCCAAGAAACAGGCCTGATTATTGGCTACACCTTC.

The J gene is TRBJ1-4, the V gene TRBV6-5, with D perhaps TRBD1 (5 bases). This CDR3 spans 18 amino acids. Germline-derived CDR1 and CDR2 are MNHEY and SVGAGI. Trimming removed 0 bases at V and 3 bases at J, with 17 bases between. As DNA, the CDR3 is TGTGCCAGCAGTTACTCGGGGCTACAAGGACCAGCTAATGAAAAACTGTTTTTT. Protein: CASSYSGLQGPANEKLFF.

This clonotype occurred once. The chain combines TRBV5-1 with TRBJ2-4; D gene ambiguous. The tail of the sequence fits TRBJ2-5 better, so the J call may be wrong. The germline V gene has CDR1 SGHRS and CDR2 YFSETQ. The CDR3 loop spans 15 amino acids. The CDR3 coding sequence is TGCGCCAGCAGCTCCCCGGGCGAGGAACAAGAGACCCAGTACTTC. Translating it yields CASSSPGEEQETQYF.

The rearrangement joins TRBV7-2 to TRBJ1-1, with unresolved D. Trimming removed 9 bases at V and 6 bases at J, with 20 bases between. The CDR3 has 14 amino acids. The germline V gene encodes CDR1 SGHTA and CDR2 FQGNSA. The CDR3 protein is CASKADLKWPEAFF. In nucleotides, the CDR3 is TGTGCCAGTAAAGCGGACCTCAAGTGGCCTGAAGCTTTCTTT.

The CDR3 coding sequence is TGTGCCAGCAGTTTATATGGAGGGGCCGCCAGCTCTGGAAACACCATATATTTT. Its protein product is CASSLYGGAASSGNTIYF. V is TRBV28 and J is TRBJ1-3; weak D call: TRBD1 (5 bases). Looked up from germline, CDR1 is MDHEN and CDR2 is SYDVKM. The CDR3 runs 18 residues. V was trimmed by 1 base and J by 0 bases, leaving 16 bases between them. Based on the CDR3 plus reference TRBV28 and TRBJ1-3, the full variable domain is DVKVTQSSRYLVKRTGEKVFLECVQDMDHENMFWYRQDPGLGLRLIYFSYDVKMKEKGDIPEGYSVSREKKERFSLILESASTNQTSMYLCASSLYGGAASSGNTIYFGEGSWLTVV.

J is TRBJ1-2 and V is TRBV5-5; no clear D gene. Trimming removed 0 bases at V and 2 bases at J, with 14 bases between. Germline V lookup: CDR1 SGHKS, CDR2 YYEKEE (reference sequence). The CDR3 has 16 residues. The CDR3 bases are TGTGCCAGCAGCTTGGGATACGTTTTCGAAAACTATGGCTACACCTTC. Translating gives CASSLGYVFENYGYTF.

The chain has TRBV12-3 or TRBV12-4 and TRBJ1-2; 8 positions agree with TRBD1. CDR3 size: 13 residues. V lost 2 bases to trimming and J lost 8 bases; unmatched junction nucleotides: 4. In nucleotides, the CDR3 is TGTGCCAGCAGTTTAAGCCAGGGGGCAGGCTACACCTTC. Its protein product is CASSLSQGAGYTF.

The V and J genes are TRBV12-3 or TRBV12-4 and TRBJ2-5; D may correspond to TRBD1 or TRBD2 (5 bases each). The J call is uncertain, as TRBJ2-7 better fits the DNA end. The CDR3 is made up of 15 amino acids. DNA of the CDR3: TGTGCCAGCAGTCGAACCGGGGCATCTTCCTACGAGCAGTACTTC. The encoded protein is CASSRTGASSYEQYF.

This clonotype was detected only a few times. V is TRBV12-3 or TRBV12-4 and J is TRBJ2-2; D may be TRBD2 (5 bases). CDR3 length equals 15 residues. With 0 bases removed from V and 7 bases from J, the gap between germline ends came to 12 bases. In DNA, the CDR3 is TGTGCCAGCAGTTTAGCGGTAGGAACTAGCGGGGAGCTGTTTTTT. The encoded protein is CASSLAVGTSGELFF.

This clonotype was counted ten times or more. V usage is TRBV9 and J usage is TRBJ2-5, with D perhaps matching TRBD2 (6 bases). There are 12 residues in the CDR3. The V and J ends lost 2 bases and 5 bases respectively, with 7 bases between them. Germline assignment: CDR1 SGDLS and CDR2 YYNGEE. CDR3 region: CASSVGGETQYF. For the CDR3, the DNA is TGTGCCAGCAGCGTTGGGGGGGAGACCCAGTACTTC.

This clonotype showed up just a few times. V is TRBV7-9 and J is TRBJ2-3, with TRBD2 matching 9 bases. Germline assignment: CDR1 SEHNR and CDR2 FQNEAQ (reference sequence). The CDR3 has 16 residues. J was trimmed by 2 bases and V by 2 bases; bases with no gene match: 5. The DNA of the CDR3 is TGTGCCAGCAGCTTACGGCGGGAGGGACACACAGATACGCAGTATTTT. Translating gives CASSLRREGHTDTQYF.

This clonotype was observed once. This chain uses TRBV4-1 with TRBJ1-2; no definite D call. V was shortened by 3 bases and J by 3 bases, with 17 bases between the two germline ends. Germline lookup yields CDR1 MGHRA and CDR2 YSYEKL. CDR3 length equals 16 residues. As DNA, the CDR3 is TGCGCCAGCAGCCATCCCGGTAGGAGGCTCGACTATGGCTACACCTTC. Amino acids: CASSHPGRRLDYGYTF.

The rearrangement joins TRBV20-1 to TRBJ2-1; 9 bases map to TRBD2. Germline V lookup: CDR1 DFQATT, CDR2 SNEGSKA (reference sequence). V lost 6 bases to trimming and J lost 6 bases; unmatched junction nucleotides: 9. The CDR3 length is 14 residues. CDR3 loop: CSATIGTSINEQFF. CDR3 nucleotides: TGCAGTGCGACAATCGGGACTAGCATCAATGAGCAGTTCTTC.

This clonotype was counted a few times. The V gene is TRBV12-3 or TRBV12-4, the J gene TRBJ1-4; D is unresolved. V was shortened by 1 base and J by 7 bases, with 7 bases between the two germline ends. CDR3 length equals 13 residues. CDR3 in amino acids: CASSLGTVEKLFF. DNA of the CDR3: TGTGCCAGCAGTTTAGGGACCGTTGAAAAACTGTTTTTT.

Only a few counts were recorded for this clonotype. The rearrangement joins TRBV29-1 to TRBJ2-3; TRBD2 agrees at 9 bases. Germline-derived CDR1 and CDR2 are SQVTM and ANQGSEA. The CDR3 spans 13 residues. V lost 4 bases, J lost 12 bases, and 11 bases stayed unmatched. The CDR3 sequence is CSVGGSGGVPQYF. The CDR3 DNA reads as TGCAGCGTTGGGGGTAGCGGGGGAGTACCCCAGTATTTT.

The DNA of the CDR3 is TGTGCCAGCAAACGCGGGACAGGGCCAGATACGCAGTATTTT. This translates into CASKRGTGPDTQYF. The chain recombines TRBV9 with TRBJ2-3; 9 nucleotides align to TRBD1. The CDR3 runs 14 residues. Germline V CDR1 and CDR2: SGDLS, YYNGEE. The junction had 6 bases not matched to a gene; V was cut back by 6 bases and J by 4 bases. Combining the CDR3 with reference TRBV9 and TRBJ2-3 gives the whole variable domain DSGVTQTPKHLITATGQRVTLRCSPRSGDLSVYWYQQSLDQGLQFLIQYYNGEERAKGNILERFSAQQFPDLHSELNLSSLELGDSALYFCASKRGTGPDTQYFGPGTRLTVL.

The rearrangement joins TRBV20-1 to TRBJ2-6; TRBD1 matches at 9 bases. J gave up 0 bases and V 3 bases, and 9 bases lay outside the gene matches. The CDR3 is 18 amino acids. Germline values: CDR1 DFQATT, CDR2 SNEGSKA (reference sequence). CDR3 region: CSASLWTGAPSGANVLTF. The CDR3 region has the DNA TGCAGTGCTAGTCTTTGGACAGGGGCCCCCTCTGGGGCCAACGTCCTGACTTTC.

This chain joins TRBV11-1 and TRBJ2-1; 10 nucleotides align to TRBD1. Germline assignment: CDR1 SGHAT and CDR2 FQDESV (reference sequence). CDR3 length: 13 amino acids. After removal of 5 bases from V and 10 bases from J, the junction contained 5 bases not matched to a gene. The CDR3 DNA reads as TGTGCCAGCAGCCAAGACAGGGGGCAAGAGCAGTTCTTC. Protein sequence: CASSQDRGQEQFF.